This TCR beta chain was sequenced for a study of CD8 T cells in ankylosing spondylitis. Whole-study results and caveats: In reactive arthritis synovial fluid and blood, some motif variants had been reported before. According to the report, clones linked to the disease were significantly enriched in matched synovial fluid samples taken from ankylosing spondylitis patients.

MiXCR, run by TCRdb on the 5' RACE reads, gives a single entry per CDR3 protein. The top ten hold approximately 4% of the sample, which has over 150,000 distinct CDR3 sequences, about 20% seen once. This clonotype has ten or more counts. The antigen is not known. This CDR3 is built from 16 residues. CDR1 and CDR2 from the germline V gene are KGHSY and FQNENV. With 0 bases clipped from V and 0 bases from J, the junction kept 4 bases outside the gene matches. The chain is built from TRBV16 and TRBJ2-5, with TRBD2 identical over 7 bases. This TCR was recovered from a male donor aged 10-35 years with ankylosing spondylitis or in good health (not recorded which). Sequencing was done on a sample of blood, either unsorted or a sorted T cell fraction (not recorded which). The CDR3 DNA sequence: TGTGCCAGCAGCCAATCGGCTAGCGGCTACCAAGAGACCCAGTACTTC. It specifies CASSQSASGYQETQYF.